This TCR beta chain was obtained from a study of T cells expressing NK-cell markers. Whole-study context: Seven donors tested HCMV-seropositive and one tested seronegative among the eight sequenced.

This CDR3 has 14 residues. Germline V gives CDR1 SGHVS, CDR2 FQNEAQ. Regarding this clonotype: The target antigen is unknown.

Findings and caveats of the study: Among several donors, these clonotypes also ranked first in the CD3+CD56-NKG2C+ fraction. Of CD8+ T cells, about 1.0-7.5% belonged to dominant NKG2C+ clonotypes in more than five donors.

Researchers built TCR beta cDNA using 5'RACE template switching with UMIs. TCRdb re-called the 5' RACE reads; one entry per CDR3 protein, DNA not given. The listing records a few hundred thousand distinct CDR3 sequences. The V gene is TRBV7-8, the J gene TRBJ2-1. The sequence came from a man between 18 and 69 years old in good health. Input material: blood T cells: a sorted CD56 or NKG2C T cell subset, CD4+ or CD8+ T cells, or bulk PBMC T cells (not recorded which). CDR3 loop: CASSLTLSFYEQFF.